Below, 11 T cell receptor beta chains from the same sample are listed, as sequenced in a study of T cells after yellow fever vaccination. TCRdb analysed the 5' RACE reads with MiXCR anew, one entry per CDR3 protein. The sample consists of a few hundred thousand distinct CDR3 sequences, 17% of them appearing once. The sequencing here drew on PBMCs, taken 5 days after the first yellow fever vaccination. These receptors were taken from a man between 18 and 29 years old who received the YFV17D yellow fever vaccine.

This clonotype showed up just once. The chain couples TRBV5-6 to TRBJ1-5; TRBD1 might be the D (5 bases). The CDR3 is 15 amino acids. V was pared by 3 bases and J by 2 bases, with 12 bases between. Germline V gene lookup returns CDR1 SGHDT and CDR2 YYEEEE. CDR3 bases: TGTGCCAGCAGCTATTCAGGGATCGGCAATCAGCCCCAGCATTTT. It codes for CASSYSGIGNQPQHF.

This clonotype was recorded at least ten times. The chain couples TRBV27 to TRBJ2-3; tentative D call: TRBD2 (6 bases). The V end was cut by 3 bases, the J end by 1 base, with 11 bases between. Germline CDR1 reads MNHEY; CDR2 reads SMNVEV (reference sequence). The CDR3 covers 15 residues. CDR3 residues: CASSLEGRGTDTQYF. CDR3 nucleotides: TGTGCCAGCAGTTTGGAGGGGAGAGGCACAGATACGCAGTATTTT.

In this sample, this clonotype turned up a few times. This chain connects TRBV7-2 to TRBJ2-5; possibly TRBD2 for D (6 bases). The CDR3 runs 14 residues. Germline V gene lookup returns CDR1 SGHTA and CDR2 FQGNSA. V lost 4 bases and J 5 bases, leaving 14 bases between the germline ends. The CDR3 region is CASSSHGTSETQYF. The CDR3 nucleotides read TGTGCCAGCAGCTCACACGGGACTTCGGAGACCCAGTACTTC.

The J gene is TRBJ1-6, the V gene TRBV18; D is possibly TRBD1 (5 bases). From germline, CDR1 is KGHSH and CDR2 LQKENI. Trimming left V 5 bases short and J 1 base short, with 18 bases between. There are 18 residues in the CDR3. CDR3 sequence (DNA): TGTGCCAGCTCATTTGGGGGGAATCCCGGATCCTATAATTCACCCCTCCACTTT. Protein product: CASSFGGNPGSYNSPLHF.

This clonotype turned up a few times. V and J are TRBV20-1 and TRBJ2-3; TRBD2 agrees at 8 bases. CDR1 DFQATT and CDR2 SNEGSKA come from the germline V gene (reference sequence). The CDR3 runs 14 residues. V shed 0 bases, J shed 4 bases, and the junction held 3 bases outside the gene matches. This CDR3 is CSARDRRGADTQYF. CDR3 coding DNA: TGCAGTGCTAGAGACCGGCGGGGGGCAGATACGCAGTATTTT.

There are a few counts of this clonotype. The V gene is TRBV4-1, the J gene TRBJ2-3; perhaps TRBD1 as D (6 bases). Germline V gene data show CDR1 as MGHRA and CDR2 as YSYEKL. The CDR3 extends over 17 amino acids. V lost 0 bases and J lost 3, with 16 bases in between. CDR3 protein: CASSQEGLGGKTDTQYF. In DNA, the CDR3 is TGCGCCAGCAGCCAAGAGGGGCTAGGGGGTAAGACAGATACGCAGTATTTT.

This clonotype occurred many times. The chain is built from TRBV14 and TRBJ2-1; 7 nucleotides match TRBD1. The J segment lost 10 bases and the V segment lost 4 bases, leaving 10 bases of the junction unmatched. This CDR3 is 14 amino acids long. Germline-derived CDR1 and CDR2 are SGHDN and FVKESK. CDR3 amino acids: CASSPSGQILEQFF. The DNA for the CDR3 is TGTGCCAGCAGCCCTTCGGGACAGATCTTGGAGCAGTTCTTC.

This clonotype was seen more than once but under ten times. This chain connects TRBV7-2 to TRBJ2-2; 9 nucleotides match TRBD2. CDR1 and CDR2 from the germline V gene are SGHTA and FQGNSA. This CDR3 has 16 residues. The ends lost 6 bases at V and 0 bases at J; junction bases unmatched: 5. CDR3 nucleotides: TGTGCCAGCAGGTTCGGCGGGGGGGCGAACACCGGGGAGCTGTTTTTT. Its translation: CASRFGGGANTGELFF.

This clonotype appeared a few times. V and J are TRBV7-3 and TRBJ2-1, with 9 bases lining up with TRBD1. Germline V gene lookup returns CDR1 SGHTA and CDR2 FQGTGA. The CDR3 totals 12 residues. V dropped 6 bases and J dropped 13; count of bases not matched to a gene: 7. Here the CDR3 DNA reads TGTGCCAGCAGTCAACCGGGACAGGGCCAGTTCTTC. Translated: CASSQPGQGQFF.

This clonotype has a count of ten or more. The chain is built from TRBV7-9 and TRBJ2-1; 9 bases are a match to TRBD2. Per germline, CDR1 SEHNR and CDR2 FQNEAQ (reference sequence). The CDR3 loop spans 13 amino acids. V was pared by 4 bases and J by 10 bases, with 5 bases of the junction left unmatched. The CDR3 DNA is TGTGCCAGCAGCTCTAGCGGGGTGGGGGAGCAGTTCTTC. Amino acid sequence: CASSSSGVGEQFF.

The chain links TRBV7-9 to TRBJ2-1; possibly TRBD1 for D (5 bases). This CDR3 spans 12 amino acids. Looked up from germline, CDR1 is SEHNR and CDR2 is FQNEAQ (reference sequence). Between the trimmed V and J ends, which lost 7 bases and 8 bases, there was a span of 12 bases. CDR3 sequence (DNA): TGTGCCAGCAACCCCCACAGGCATGAGCAGTTCTTC. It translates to CASNPHRHEQFF.